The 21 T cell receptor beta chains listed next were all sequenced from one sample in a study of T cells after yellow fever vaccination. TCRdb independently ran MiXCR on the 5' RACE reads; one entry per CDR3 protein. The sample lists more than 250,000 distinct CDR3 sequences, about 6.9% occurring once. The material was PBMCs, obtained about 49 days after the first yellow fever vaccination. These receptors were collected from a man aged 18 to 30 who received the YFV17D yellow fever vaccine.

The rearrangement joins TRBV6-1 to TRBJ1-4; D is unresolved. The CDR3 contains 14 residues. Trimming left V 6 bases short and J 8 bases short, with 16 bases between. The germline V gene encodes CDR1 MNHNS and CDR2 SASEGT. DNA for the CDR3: TGTGCCAGCAGGAAATTAACAGTGGAAGAAAAACTGTTTTTT. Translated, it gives CASRKLTVEEKLFF.

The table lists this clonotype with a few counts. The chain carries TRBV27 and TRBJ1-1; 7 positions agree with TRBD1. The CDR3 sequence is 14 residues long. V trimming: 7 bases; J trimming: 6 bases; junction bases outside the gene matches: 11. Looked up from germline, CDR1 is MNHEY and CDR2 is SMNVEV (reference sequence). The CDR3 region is CASKSAGGDPEAFF. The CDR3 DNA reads TGTGCCAGCAAGTCTGCAGGGGGGGATCCTGAAGCTTTCTTT.

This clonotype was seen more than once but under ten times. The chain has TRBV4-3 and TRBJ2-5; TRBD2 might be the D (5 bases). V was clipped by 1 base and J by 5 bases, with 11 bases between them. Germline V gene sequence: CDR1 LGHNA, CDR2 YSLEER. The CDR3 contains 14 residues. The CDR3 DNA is TGCGCCAGCAGCCAAGGTCTGGGAGAGGAGACCCAGTACTTC. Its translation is CASSQGLGEETQYF.

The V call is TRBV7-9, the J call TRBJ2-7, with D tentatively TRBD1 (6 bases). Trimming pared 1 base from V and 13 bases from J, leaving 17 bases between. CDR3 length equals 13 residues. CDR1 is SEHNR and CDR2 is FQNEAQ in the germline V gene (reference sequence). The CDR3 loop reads CASSLDQGTGPYF. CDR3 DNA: TGTGCCAGCAGCTTAGATCAAGGTACAGGGCCCTACTTC.

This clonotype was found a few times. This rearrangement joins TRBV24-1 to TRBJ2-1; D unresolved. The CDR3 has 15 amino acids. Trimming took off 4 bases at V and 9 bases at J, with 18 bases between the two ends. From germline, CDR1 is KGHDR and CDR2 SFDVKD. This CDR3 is CATSDRWVLGGEQFF. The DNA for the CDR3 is TGTGCCACCAGTGACCGGTGGGTCCTAGGTGGTGAGCAGTTCTTC.

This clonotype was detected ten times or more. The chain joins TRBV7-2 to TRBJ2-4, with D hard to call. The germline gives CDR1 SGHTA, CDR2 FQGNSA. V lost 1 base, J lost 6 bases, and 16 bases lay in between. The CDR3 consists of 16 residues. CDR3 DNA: TGTGCCAGCAGCTTAGTAAGCGCGGCGATGGGAAACATTCAGTACTTC. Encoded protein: CASSLVSAAMGNIQYF.

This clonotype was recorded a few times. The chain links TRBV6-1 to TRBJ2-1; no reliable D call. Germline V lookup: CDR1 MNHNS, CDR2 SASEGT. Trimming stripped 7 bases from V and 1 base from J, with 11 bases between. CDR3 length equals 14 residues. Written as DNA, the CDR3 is TGTGCCAGCAATGATGATACTTCCTACAATGAGCAGTTCTTC. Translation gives CASNDDTSYNEQFF.

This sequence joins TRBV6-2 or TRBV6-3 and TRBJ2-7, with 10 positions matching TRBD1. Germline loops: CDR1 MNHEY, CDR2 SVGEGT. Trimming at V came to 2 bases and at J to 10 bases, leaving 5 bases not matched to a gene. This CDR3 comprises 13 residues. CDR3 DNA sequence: TGTGCCAGCAGTTACGCCGGGACAGGGGACCAGTACGTC. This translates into CASSYAGTGDQYV.

CDR3 nucleotides: TGCGCCAGCAGCCAAGGACAGGGGGTTGGGGCCAACGTCCTGACTTTC. It is translated as CASSQGQGVGANVLTF. This chain links TRBV4-3 with TRBJ2-6; TRBD1 agrees at 9 bases. Germline CDR1 is LGHNA and CDR2 is YSLEER. The V gene end was trimmed by 1 base and the J gene end by 3 bases; junction bases not matched to a gene: 1. The CDR3 is made up of 16 amino acids.

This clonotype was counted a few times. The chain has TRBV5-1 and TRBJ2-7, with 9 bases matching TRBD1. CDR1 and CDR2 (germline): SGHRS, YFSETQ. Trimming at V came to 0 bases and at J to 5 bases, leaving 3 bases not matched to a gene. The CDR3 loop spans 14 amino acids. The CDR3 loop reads CASSLGDRDNEQYF. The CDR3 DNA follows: TGCGCCAGCAGCTTGGGGGACAGGGACAACGAGCAGTACTTC. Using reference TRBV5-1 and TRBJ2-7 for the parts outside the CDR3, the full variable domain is KAGVTQTPRYLIKTRGQQVTLSCSPISGHRSVSWYQQTPGQGLQFLFEYFSETQRNKGNFPGRFSGRQFSNSRSEMNVSTLELGDSALYLCASSLGDRDNEQYFGPGTRLTVT.

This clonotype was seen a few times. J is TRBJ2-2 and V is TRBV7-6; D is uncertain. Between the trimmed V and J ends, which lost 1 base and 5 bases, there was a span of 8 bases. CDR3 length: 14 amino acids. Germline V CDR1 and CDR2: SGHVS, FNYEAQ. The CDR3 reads CASSLEVFTGELFF. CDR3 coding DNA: TGTGCCAGCAGCTTAGAAGTCTTTACCGGGGAGCTGTTTTTT. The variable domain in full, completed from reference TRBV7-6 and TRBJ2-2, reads GAGVSQSPRYKVTKRGQDVALRCDPISGHVSLYWYRQALGQGPEFLTYFNYEAQQDKSGLPNDRFSAERPEGSISTLTIQRTEQRDSAMYRCASSLEVFTGELFFGEGSRLTVL.

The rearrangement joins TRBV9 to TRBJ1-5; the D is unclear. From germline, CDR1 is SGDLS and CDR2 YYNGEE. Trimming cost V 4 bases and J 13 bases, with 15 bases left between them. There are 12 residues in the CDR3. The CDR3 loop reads CASSCSHPGQHF. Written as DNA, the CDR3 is TGTGCCAGCAGCTGTTCCCATCCGGGGCAGCATTTT.

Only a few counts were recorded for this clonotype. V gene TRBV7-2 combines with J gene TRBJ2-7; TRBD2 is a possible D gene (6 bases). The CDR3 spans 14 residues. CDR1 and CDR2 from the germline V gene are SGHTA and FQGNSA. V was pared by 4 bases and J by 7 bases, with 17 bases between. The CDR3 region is CASSSGTGIGEQYF. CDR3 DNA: TGTGCCAGCAGCTCCGGGACTGGGATAGGGGAGCAGTACTTC.

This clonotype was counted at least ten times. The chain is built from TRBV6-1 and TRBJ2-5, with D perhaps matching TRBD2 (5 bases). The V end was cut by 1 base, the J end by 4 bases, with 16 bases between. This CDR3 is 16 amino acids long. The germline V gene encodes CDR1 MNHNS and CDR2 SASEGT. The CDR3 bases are TGTGCCAGCAGTGAAGGGGAGCGACCTAGGCCAGAGACCCAGTACTTC. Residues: CASSEGERPRPETQYF.

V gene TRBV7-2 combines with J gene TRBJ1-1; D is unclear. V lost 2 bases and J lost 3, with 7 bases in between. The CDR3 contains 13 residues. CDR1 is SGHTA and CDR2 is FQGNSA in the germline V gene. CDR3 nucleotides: TGTGCCAGCAGCTTAACAGACCACACTGAAGCTTTCTTT. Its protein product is CASSLTDHTEAFF.

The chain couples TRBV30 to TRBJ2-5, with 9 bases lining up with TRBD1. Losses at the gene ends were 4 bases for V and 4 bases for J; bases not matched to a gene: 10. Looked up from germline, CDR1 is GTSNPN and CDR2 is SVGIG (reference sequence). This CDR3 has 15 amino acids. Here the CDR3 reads CAWTTTGGSGETQYF. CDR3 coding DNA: TGTGCCTGGACCACGACAGGGGGATCAGGAGAGACCCAGTACTTC.

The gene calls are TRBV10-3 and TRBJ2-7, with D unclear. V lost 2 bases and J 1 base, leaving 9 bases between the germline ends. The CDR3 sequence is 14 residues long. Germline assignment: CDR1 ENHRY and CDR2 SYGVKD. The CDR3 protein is CAISEEAKSYEQYF. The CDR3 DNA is TGTGCCATCAGTGAGGAAGCGAAGTCCTACGAGCAGTACTTC.

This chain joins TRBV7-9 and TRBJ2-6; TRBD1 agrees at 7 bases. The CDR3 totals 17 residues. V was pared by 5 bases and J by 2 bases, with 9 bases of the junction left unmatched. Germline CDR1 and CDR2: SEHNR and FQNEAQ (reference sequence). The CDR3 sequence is CASSVPRGKTGANVLTF. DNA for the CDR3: TGTGCCAGCAGCGTGCCCAGGGGGAAAACTGGGGCCAACGTCCTGACTTTC.

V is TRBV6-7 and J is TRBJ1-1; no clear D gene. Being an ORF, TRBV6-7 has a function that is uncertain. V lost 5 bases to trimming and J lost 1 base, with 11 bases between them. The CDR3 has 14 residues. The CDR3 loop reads CASSRGIGNTEAFF. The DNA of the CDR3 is TGTGCCAGCAGTCGCGGGATAGGGAACACTGAAGCTTTCTTT.

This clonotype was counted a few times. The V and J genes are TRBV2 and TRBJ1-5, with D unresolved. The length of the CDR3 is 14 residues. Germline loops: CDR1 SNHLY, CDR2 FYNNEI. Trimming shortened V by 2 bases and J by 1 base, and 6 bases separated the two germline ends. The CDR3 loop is CASSESRSNQPQHF. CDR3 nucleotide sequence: TGTGCCAGCAGTGAATCCAGGAGCAATCAGCCCCAGCATTTT.

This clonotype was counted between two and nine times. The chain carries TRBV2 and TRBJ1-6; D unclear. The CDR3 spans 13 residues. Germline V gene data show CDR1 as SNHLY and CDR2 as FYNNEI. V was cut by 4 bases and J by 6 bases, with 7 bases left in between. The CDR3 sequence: CASSAGSNSPLHF. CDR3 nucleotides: TGTGCCAGCAGTGCCGGGTCTAATTCACCCCTCCACTTT. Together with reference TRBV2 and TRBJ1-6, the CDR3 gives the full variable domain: EPEVTQTPSHQVTQMGQEVILRCVPISNHLYFYWYRQILGQKVEFLVSFYNNEISEKSEIFDDQFSVERPDGSNFTLKIRSTKLEDSAMYFCASSAGSNSPLHFGNGTRLTVT.